This T cell receptor beta chain was profiled in a study of blood T cell repertoires in COVID-19. About the study: Samples taken during acute and convalescent COVID-19 were collected in the United States, Italy and Spain. T cells, B-cell-depleted T cells, or PBMCs supplied cDNA or gDNA.

How the authors handled the data: Reference gene primers were amplified, and this amplification served to estimate nucleated cell counts. TCRdb's copy holds only in-frame clones and misses some; the assay was immunoSEQ multiplex PCR. V and J calls and clone size follow that table, whereas D and trimming were derived from the DNA. Altogether 200,000 to 250,000 clones are present, roughly 82% being singletons, with the ten largest covering over 9.5%. The CDR3 runs to 13 residues. CDR1 is SGHAT, CDR2 FQNNGV, per germline. V gave up 5 bases and J gave up 1 base, with 8 bases separating them. The chain recombines TRBV11-2 with TRBJ1-1, with D hard to call. Source material: peripheral blood. This sequence originates from a middle-aged woman with acute or convalescent COVID-19. This chain's CDR3 is CASSPEGNTEAFF. The CDR3 nucleotides are TGTGCCAGCAGCCCCGAGGGGAACACTGAAGCTTTCTTT. Full variable domain (missing parts from reference TRBV11-2 and TRBJ1-1): EAGVAQSPRYKIIEKRQSVAFWCNPISGHATLYWYQQILGQGPKLLIQFQNNGVVDDSQLPKDRFSAERLKGVDSTLKIQPAKLEDSAVYLCASSPEGNTEAFFGQGTRLTVV.